This is a list of T cell receptor beta chains from one sample in a study of T cell repertoires in cytomegalovirus infection. No antigen has been assigned to these receptors. From the reads, TCRdb called clonotypes with MiXCR, one entry per CDR3 protein. The table includes hundreds of thousands of distinct CDR3 sequences, 42% detected once. The source material was cultured PBMCs, sampled from culture after CMV antigen stimulation. Receptor source: a human donor in good health (CMV status not recorded). Some clones in this sample may be carry-over from other donors' samples. Each CDR3 is given with its conserved first and last residue. The order of the fields is D gene, clone size, J gene, V gene, CDR3 DNA, CDR3 protein. A D gene is named only where the DNA matches it firmly. Not all rows give a size; the values are once, few, many and, for expanded clones, a class.

>TRBD1|-|TRBJ2-2|TRBV7-2
TGTGCCAGCAGAGACAGGGGGCGCCCCGTCGGGGAGCTGTTTTTT
CASRDRGRPVGELFF
>-|few|TRBJ2-7|TRBV20-1
TGCAGTGCTAGGGCAGCTCAATACGAGCAGTACTTC
CSARAAQYEQYF
>-|few|TRBJ2-7|TRBV6-2/TRBV6-3
TGTGCCAGCAGTTTGCCCGGACAGACCTCTCCCGAGCAGTACTTC
CASSLPGQTSPEQYF
>-|few|TRBJ1-2|TRBV6-6
TGTGCCAGCAGTTACGCCAACAAAAGGACGGAAAACTATGGCTACACCTTC
CASSYANKRTENYGYTF
>-|many|TRBJ2-3|TRBV7-9
TGTGCCAGCAGCCGAATCGAGGAAGATACGCAGTATTTT
CASSRIEEDTQYF
>TRBD1|-|TRBJ1-2|TRBV7-2
TGTGCCAGCAGCCTACAGGGGAACCTCGGTGGCTACACCTTC
CASSLQGNLGGYTF
>-|-|TRBJ1-1|TRBV20-1
TGCAGTGCTTTAGACATAGTTGAAGCTTTCTTT
CSALDIVEAFF
>-|-|TRBJ2-3|TRBV6-6
TGTGCCACTTCGTCGCGGATGGCCCCAGATACGCAGTATTTT
CATSSRMAPDTQYF
>-|-|TRBJ2-7|TRBV4-2
TGTGCCAGCAGCCCGGGGGGCGGGGAGGGCTCCTACGAGCAGTACTTC
CASSPGGGEGSYEQYF
>TRBD1|-|TRBJ1-4|TRBV7-2
TGTGCCAGCAGCTTAAGCCCACAGGGGCCTAATGAAAAACTGTTTTTT
CASSLSPQGPNEKLFF
>-|-|TRBJ2-7|TRBV4-3
TGCGCCAGCAGCCGCAGACTAGAAATGGTCTACGAGCAGTACTTC
CASSRRLEMVYEQYF
>-|-|TRBJ1-5|TRBV28
TGTGCCAGCAGTTCTAGAGATCAGCCCCAGCATTTT
CASSSRDQPQHF
>-|few|TRBJ2-7|TRBV2
TGTGCCAGCAGTTACGACAGGCCCTTCTACGAGCAGTACTTC
CASSYDRPFYEQYF
>-|-|TRBJ1-1|TRBV7-2
TGTGCCAGCAGCCTGTGGCCTTCTGAAGCTTTCTTT
CASSLWPSEAFF
>-|few|TRBJ2-3|TRBV12-3/TRBV12-4
TGTGCCAGCAGTTTCGGGCCTTCTAGCACAGATACGCAGTATTTT
CASSFGPSSTDTQYF
>-|-|TRBJ2-1|TRBV7-2
TGTGCCAGCAGCGGAGGAAGGGCGCAGTTCTTC
CASSGGRAQFF
>-|few|TRBJ2-7|TRBV10-3
TGTGCCATCGCGCGGAGCTCCTACGAGCAGTACTTC
CAIARSSYEQYF
>TRBD1|-|TRBJ2-7|TRBV7-9
TGTGCCAGCAGCCGGGGACAGGGGGCTGTCGAGCAGTACTTC
CASSRGQGAVEQYF
>-|-|TRBJ1-2|TRBV5-4
TGTGCCAGCAGCTTGCTTGGTACCTATGGCTACACCTTC
CASSLLGTYGYTF
>-|-|TRBJ1-2|TRBV4-1
TGCGCCAGCAGCGTCGGGGGCGCGGTGTATGGCTACACCTTC
CASSVGGAVYGYTF
>-|few|TRBJ1-6|TRBV12-3/TRBV12-4
TGTGCCAGCAGTTTAGCCGGGGGACCCGGTTCACCCCTCCACTTT
CASSLAGGPGSPLHF
>-|-|TRBJ2-1|TRBV4-3
TGCGCCAGCAGCCAAGATACCAGATACAATGAGCAGTTCTTC
CASSQDTRYNEQFF
>-|-|TRBJ1-6|TRBV12-3/TRBV12-4
TGTGCCAGCAGTACGGCGCAGGGAGATTCACCCCTCCACTTT
CASSTAQGDSPLHF
>-|-|TRBJ1-2|TRBV6-2/TRBV6-3
TGTGCCAGCAGTTACGTGGGACCTGTATTCGGCTACACCTTC
CASSYVGPVFGYTF
>TRBD2|few|TRBJ2-6|TRBV19
TGTGCCAGTAATGGGATAGCGGGAGGGCCTGGGGCCAACGTCCTGACTTTC
CASNGIAGGPGANVLTF
>-|-|TRBJ2-3|TRBV29-1
TGCAGCGTTCGGGACAACACAGATACGCAGTATTTT
CSVRDNTDTQYF
>TRBD1|-|TRBJ1-2|TRBV6-5
TGTGCCACCGTCATTGAGGAAGGGGGCGCGGGATATGGCTACACCTTC
CATVIEEGGAGYGYTF
>-|-|TRBJ2-5|TRBV18
TGTGCCAGCTCACAGGAAGGGACGGGGGAGACCCAGTACTTC
CASSQEGTGETQYF
>-|-|TRBJ2-3|TRBV27
TGTGCCAGCAGTTTATGGGCTAGCGGCACAGATACGCAGTATTTT
CASSLWASGTDTQYF
>TRBD1|many|TRBJ2-7|TRBV12-3/TRBV12-4
TGTGCCAGCTCCCACGGGGGGACAGGGGGGCCCTACGAGCAGTACTTC
CASSHGGTGGPYEQYF
>-|few|TRBJ2-3|TRBV7-2
TGTGCCAGCAGCTTAAGTCTTACGCAGTATTTT
CASSLSLTQYF
>TRBD2|-|TRBJ2-3|TRBV7-2
TGTGCCAGCAGCTTAGCCGGGACTAGAGGAACAGATACGCAGTATTTT
CASSLAGTRGTDTQYF